This T cell receptor beta chain was identified in a study of blood T cells in healthy people across ages. This clonotype has more than one count but fewer than ten. Primers used in a second PCR of about 7 to 12 cycles were a sample-barcoded 5' primer and a J-beta primer mix. TCRdb itself ran the 5' RACE reads through MiXCR, one entry per CDR3 protein. The table lists 1.4 million to 1.5 million distinct CDR3 sequences, 35% to 45% of them singletons. CDR3 length equals 16 residues. V lost 0 bases to trimming and J lost 2 bases, with 13 bases between them. In germline, CDR1 is LNHNV, CDR2 YYDKDF (reference sequence).

Material for sequencing was blood. The receptor was derived from a woman between 18 and 29 years old in good health. V is TRBV15 and J is TRBJ2-5; D gene uncertain. This CDR3 reads CATSRDLGGQQETQYF. CDR3 coding DNA: TGTGCCACCAGCAGAGATTTGGGTGGGCAGCAAGAGACCCAGTACTTC.